These 10 T cell receptor beta chains originate from one sample sequenced in a study of blood T cell repertoires in COVID-19. TCRdb keeps only in-frame clones here, not all; method: immunoSEQ multiplex PCR. The table has just over 150,000 clones, roughly 90% seen once. The sequenced sample was peripheral blood. These receptors were collected from a young man with COVID-19, enrolled during active disease.

The chain joins TRBV19 to TRBJ1-2; D might be TRBD1 (6 bases). The CDR3 has 14 amino acids. Between the trimmed V and J ends, which lost 5 bases and 3 bases, there was a span of 13 bases. Per germline, CDR1 LNHDA and CDR2 SQIVND (reference sequence). The CDR3 loop reads CASSPSQGHYGYTF. CDR3 nucleotide sequence: TGTGCCAGTAGTCCCTCACAGGGACACTATGGCTACACCTTC. Based on the CDR3 plus reference TRBV19 and TRBJ1-2, the full variable domain is DGGITQSPKYLFRKEGQNVTLSCEQNLNHDAMYWYRQDPGQGLRLIYYSQIVNDFQKGDIAEGYSVSREKKESFPLTVTSAQKNPTAFYLCASSPSQGHYGYTFGSGTRLTVV.

The rearrangement uses TRBV29-1 and TRBJ2-1, with a possible D match to TRBD1 (6 bases). This CDR3 has 13 amino acids. The V and J ends lost 8 bases and 6 bases respectively, with 17 bases between them. CDR1 and CDR2 from the germline V gene are SQVTM and ANQGSEA. CDR3: CSLTGHLGNEQFF. The CDR3 DNA sequence: TGCAGCCTGACAGGACACCTGGGCAATGAGCAGTTCTTC.

The chain recombines TRBV24-1 with TRBJ2-2; 7 bases map to TRBD1. The J segment lost 0 bases and the V segment lost 4 bases, leaving 4 bases of the junction unmatched. Germline CDR1 and CDR2: KGHDR and SFDVKD. The CDR3 extends over 16 amino acids. CDR3 region: CATSDSGTANTGELFF. As DNA, the CDR3 is TGTGCCACCAGTGACTCCGGGACAGCGAACACCGGGGAGCTGTTTTTT.

The chain's CDR3 is CASSSGHRQETQYF. As DNA, the CDR3 is TGTGCCAGCAGCTCGGGACACCGACAAGAGACCCAGTACTTC. The chain links TRBV7-2 to TRBJ2-5; D is possibly TRBD1 (6 bases). Germline CDR1 SGHTA, CDR2 FQGNSA. V gave up 4 bases and J gave up 2 bases, with 11 bases separating them. This CDR3 region has 14 residues.

The rearrangement links TRBV4-3 to TRBJ2-7, with 7 bases aligning to TRBD2. The CDR3 spans 17 residues. Unmatched junction bases numbered 10, after V lost 0 bases and J lost 2 bases. CDR1 and CDR2 (germline): LGHNA, YSLEER. CDR3 DNA: TGCGCCAGCAGCCAAGATTGGCTTAGCGGGCACCCCTACGAGCAGTACTTC. Translated: CASSQDWLSGHPYEQYF.

This chain links TRBV19 with TRBJ2-7, with a weak D call TRBD1 (6 bases). The CDR3 is made up of 13 amino acids. V was clipped by 7 bases and J by 0 bases, with 10 bases between them. CDR1 and CDR2 (germline): LNHDA, SQIVND (reference sequence). The CDR3 coding sequence is TGTGCCAGTATCCCGACAGGCTCCTACGAGCAGTACTTC. It encodes CASIPTGSYEQYF.

V and J are TRBV6-6 and TRBJ2-3, with a weak D call TRBD1 (5 bases). This CDR3 comprises 15 residues. CDR1 and CDR2 from the germline V gene are MNHNY and SVGAGI (reference sequence). The V and J ends lost 6 bases and 0 bases respectively, with 13 bases between them. The CDR3 DNA sequence: TGTGCCAGCAGCCGGTTGGGGCAGAGCACAGATACGCAGTATTTT. This codes for CASSRLGQSTDTQYF.

This chain links TRBV13 with TRBJ2-1; D uncertain. This CDR3 contains 14 residues. Germline loops: CDR1 PRHDT, CDR2 FYEKMQ (reference sequence). V gave up 5 bases and J gave up 10 bases, with 18 bases separating them. In DNA, the CDR3 is TGTGCCAGCAGCCCGTCGATAGTGTCCCCCGAGCAGTTCTTC. This codes for CASSPSIVSPEQFF.

The V gene is TRBV28, the J gene TRBJ1-5; 7 bases agree with TRBD1. J lost 0 bases, V lost 6 bases, and 5 bases had no gene match. CDR3 length: 15 amino acids. Germline loops: CDR1 MDHEN, CDR2 SYDVKM. CDR3 in DNA: TGTGCCAGCAGACAGGGGCACTATAGCAATCAGCCCCAGCATTTT. Translated, it gives CASRQGHYSNQPQHF.

J is TRBJ2-7 and V is TRBV7-8; 7 nucleotides line up with TRBD1. The junction had 14 bases not matched to a gene; V was cut back by 1 base and J by 5 bases. The CDR3 is made up of 17 amino acids. CDR1 and CDR2 (germline): SGHVS, FQNEAQ. CDR3 loop: CASSLERGRVRNHEQYF. Here the CDR3 DNA reads TGTGCCAGCAGCTTAGAGAGGGGGCGGGTTCGAAACCACGAGCAGTACTTC.